This passage covers 25 T cell receptor beta chains from one sample sequenced in a study of T-cell memory formation after mild COVID-19. In TCRdb, the 5' RACE reads were re-called with MiXCR into one record per CDR3 protein. Of 250,000 to 300,000 distinct CDR3 sequences in the sample, about a sixth were seen once. Sequenced input: PBMCs or a T cell subset sorted from them (not recorded which). The receptors here all came from a man younger than 30 who had mild COVID-19 (a few samples of this study predate the infection). Cell type and time point are not known.

The gene calls are TRBV19 and TRBJ1-1; D not certain. Trimming left V 3 bases short and J 1 base short, with 6 bases between. Germline V gene lookup returns CDR1 LNHDA and CDR2 SQIVND (reference sequence). This CDR3 has 13 residues. CDR3: CASSIERNTEAFF. The CDR3 coding sequence is TGTGCCAGTAGTATCGAAAGGAACACTGAAGCTTTCTTT.

This clonotype has a count of ten or more. The V and J genes are TRBV4-1 and TRBJ2-3; D is unclear. Germline V gene sequence: CDR1 MGHRA, CDR2 YSYEKL. V was pared by 0 bases and J by 0 bases, with 10 bases between. The CDR3 length is 16 residues. This chain's CDR3 is CASSQEGPPSTDTQYF. CDR3 coding DNA: TGCGCCAGCAGCCAAGAGGGCCCCCCTAGCACAGATACGCAGTATTTT.

The chain links TRBV5-1 to TRBJ2-3, with 8 positions matching TRBD2. The ends lost 7 bases at V and 6 bases at J; junction bases unmatched: 10. The CDR3 contains 14 residues. Germline loops: CDR1 SGHRS, CDR2 YFSETQ. CDR3 nucleotides: TGCGCCAGCGCCCAGGGACTAGACACTGATACGCAGTATTTT. This encodes CASAQGLDTDTQYF.

This sequence joins TRBV6-2 or TRBV6-3 and TRBJ1-5; the D is unclear. V was shortened by 7 bases and J by 7 bases, with 17 bases between the two germline ends. This CDR3 is built from 14 residues. CDR1 is MNHEY and CDR2 is SVGEGT in the germline V gene. CDR3 region: CASTNVGYRQPQHF. The CDR3 DNA sequence: TGTGCCAGCACCAACGTGGGGTATAGGCAGCCCCAGCATTTT.

The chain employs TRBV5-1 and TRBJ1-5; D unclear. Trimming took 4 bases from V and 5 from J, leaving 16 bases between them. The CDR3 sequence is 15 residues long. Germline V gene lookup returns CDR1 SGHRS and CDR2 YFSETQ. In DNA, the CDR3 is TGCGCCAGCAGCCTGCTAGCGGGCGTCGATCAGCCCCAGCATTTT. It codes for CASSLLAGVDQPQHF.

V usage is TRBV5-1 and J usage is TRBJ1-1; tentative D call: TRBD1 (5 bases). Trimming removed 5 bases at V and 4 bases at J, with 18 bases between. Per the germline V gene, CDR1 is SGHRS and CDR2 is YFSETQ. This CDR3 has 15 amino acids. The CDR3 nucleotides are TGCGCCAGCAGGGAAGGCGGGGGGATGACCACTGAAGCTTTCTTT. Translating gives CASREGGGMTTEAFF.

V is TRBV6-1 and J is TRBJ1-1; D is possibly TRBD1 (6 bases). Germline V gives CDR1 MNHNS, CDR2 SASEGT. V lost 3 bases and J lost 5, with 13 bases in between. This CDR3 region has 14 residues. CDR3 sequence (DNA): TGTGCCAGCAGTGACGGGGGCGCAGGGACTGAAGCTTTCTTT. Translating gives CASSDGGAGTEAFF.

The chain is built from TRBV30 and TRBJ2-2, with TRBD1 matching over 7 bases. Germline trimming cut 4 bases from V and 6 bases from J; bases unmatched to any gene: 5. The CDR3 covers 13 residues. Germline V gene data show CDR1 as GTSNPN and CDR2 as SVGIG (reference sequence). CDR3 sequence reads: CAWTLQGPGELFF. The CDR3 DNA sequence: TGTGCCTGGACCTTACAGGGGCCCGGGGAGCTGTTTTTT.

This clonotype was seen only a few times. The CDR3 here is CASSLVEGAETGELFF. CDR3 nucleotides: TGTGCCAGCAGCTTAGTTGAGGGGGCCGAAACCGGGGAGCTGTTTTTT. The genes are TRBV7-6 and TRBJ2-2, with 7 nucleotides matching TRBD1. Germline CDR1 reads SGHVS; CDR2 reads FNYEAQ. Trimming at V came to 1 base and at J to 5 bases, leaving 7 bases not matched to a gene. This CDR3 spans 16 amino acids.

In this sample, this clonotype turned up a few times. The chain couples TRBV28 to TRBJ2-7, with D unresolved. Germline V CDR1 and CDR2: MDHEN, SYDVKM. The CDR3 has 14 amino acids. Trimming stripped 3 bases from V and 2 bases from J, with 11 bases between. The CDR3 spells CASSLGGATYEQYV. CDR3 bases: TGTGCCAGCAGTTTGGGCGGAGCTACCTACGAGCAGTACGTC.

V is TRBV5-1 and J is TRBJ2-2; 10 positions agree with TRBD1. CDR1 is SGHRS, CDR2 YFSETQ, per germline. V lost 3 bases to trimming and J lost 6 bases; unmatched junction nucleotides: 5. The CDR3 is 15 amino acids. DNA for the CDR3: TGCGCCAGCAGCTATGGACAGGGGGTCGCCGGGGAGCTGTTTTTT. Translating it yields CASSYGQGVAGELFF.

This clonotype has only a few counts. V gene TRBV14 combines with J gene TRBJ1-2, with a tentative D call TRBD1 (6 bases). Per the germline V gene, CDR1 is SGHDN and CDR2 is FVKESK. The V end lost 5 bases, the J end lost 3 bases, and 10 bases lay between the germline ends. CDR3 length: 13 amino acids. CDR3 protein: CASSKGQDYGYTF. The CDR3 DNA follows: TGTGCCAGCAGCAAGGGACAAGACTATGGCTACACCTTC.

This clonotype was counted a few times. V gene TRBV9 combines with J gene TRBJ2-7, with D tentatively TRBD1 or TRBD2 (5 bases each). Germline V lookup: CDR1 SGDLS, CDR2 YYNGEE. V lost 0 bases and J lost 2, with 9 bases in between. The CDR3 length is 14 residues. CDR3 nucleotides: TGTGCCAGCAGCGTAGGTCCGGGACCCTACGAGCAGTACGTC. As protein: CASSVGPGPYEQYV.

V is TRBV3-1 and J is TRBJ2-1; possibly TRBD1 or TRBD2 for D (5 bases each). Trimming cost V 4 bases and J 7 bases, with 20 bases left between them. The CDR3 has 16 amino acids. The germline V gene has CDR1 LGHDT and CDR2 YNNKEL (reference sequence). The CDR3 sequence: CASSPPRGSWGNEQFF. The CDR3 nucleotides read TGTGCCAGCAGCCCCCCTAGGGGTTCTTGGGGGAATGAGCAGTTCTTC.

This clonotype was detected only a few times. The genes are TRBV20-1 and TRBJ2-2, with TRBD2 matching over 9 bases. This CDR3 region has 16 residues. J gave up 6 bases and V 0 bases, and 8 bases lay outside the gene matches. Germline lookup yields CDR1 DFQATT and CDR2 SNEGSKA (reference sequence). The DNA of the CDR3 is TGCAGTGCTAGAGATTTCCGCGGGGGGGCCGCCGGGGAGCTGTTTTTT. Its translation: CSARDFRGGAAGELFF.

The table lists this clonotype with a few counts. The chain joins TRBV12-3 or TRBV12-4 to TRBJ2-2, with unresolved D. The CDR3 loop spans 14 amino acids. V was trimmed by 4 bases and J by 7 bases, leaving 13 bases between them. CDR3 amino acids: CASSSGPMGGELFF. Written as DNA, the CDR3 is TGTGCCAGCAGTTCGGGCCCCATGGGCGGGGAGCTGTTTTTT.

The V and J genes are TRBV14 and TRBJ2-7, with a tentative D call TRBD2 (5 bases). The CDR3 contains 14 residues. Germline V CDR1 and CDR2: SGHDN, FVKESK. V lost 6 bases and J lost 5, with 17 bases in between. The CDR3 region has the DNA TGTGCCAGCAGACAATCTTCCGCGGGTCACGAGCAGTACGTC. Its translation: CASRQSSAGHEQYV.

In its sample, this clonotype was seen a few times. The chain recombines TRBV7-9 with TRBJ2-2; D might be TRBD1 (6 bases). The V and J ends lost 4 bases and 4 bases respectively, with 10 bases between them. CDR1 is SEHNR, CDR2 FQNEAQ, per germline (reference sequence). The CDR3 has 14 amino acids. The CDR3 region is CASSSTGSTGELFF. CDR3 DNA sequence: TGTGCCAGCAGCTCAACAGGGAGCACCGGGGAGCTGTTTTTT. Together with reference TRBV7-9 and TRBJ2-2, the CDR3 gives the full variable domain: DTGVSQNPRHKITKRGQNVTFRCDPISEHNRLYWYRQTLGQGPEFLTYFQNEAQLEKSRLLSDRFSAERPKGSFSTLEIQRTEQGDSAMYLCASSSTGSTGELFFGEGSRLTVL.

The V call is TRBV5-1, the J call TRBJ1-5; D might be TRBD1 (5 bases). CDR1 and CDR2 from the germline V gene are SGHRS and YFSETQ. The CDR3 covers 15 residues. Trimming cost V 4 bases and J 14 bases, with 25 bases left between them. The CDR3 loop reads CASSPVGDGRAQEHF. DNA for the CDR3: TGCGCCAGCAGCCCGGTGGGGGATGGGCGGGCTCAAGAGCATTTT.

The chain carries TRBV4-3 and TRBJ1-5, with D uncertain. There are 13 residues in the CDR3. Germline V gives CDR1 LGHNA, CDR2 YSLEER. Deletions cut 1 base from V and 6 bases from J, with 7 bases between. CDR3 DNA: TGCGCCAGCAGCCAAGGGTTAGTTCAGCCCCAGCATTTT. Protein product: CASSQGLVQPQHF.

This chain joins TRBV15 and TRBJ2-5, with 7 bases matching TRBD2. V gave up 0 bases and J gave up 3 bases; unmatched junction bases: 7. Germline CDR1 LNHNV, CDR2 YYDKDF (reference sequence). The CDR3 spans 16 residues. CDR3 bases: TGTGCCACCAGCAGAGATCCGGGGCTAGCGGAAGAGACCCAGTACTTC. Its translation: CATSRDPGLAEETQYF.

V usage is TRBV19 and J usage is TRBJ2-1; 7 bases are shared with TRBD1. V lost 5 bases to trimming and J lost 3 bases; unmatched junction nucleotides: 7. This CDR3 is built from 15 residues. Per germline, CDR1 LNHDA and CDR2 SQIVND (reference sequence). The CDR3 sequence is CASSPRQGVYNEQFF. For the CDR3, the DNA is TGTGCCAGTAGTCCCCGGCAGGGGGTCTACAATGAGCAGTTCTTC.

A few counts support this clonotype. The chain carries TRBV10-3 and TRBJ2-3, with D unresolved. V dropped 7 bases and J dropped 5 bases, with 7 bases sitting between them. The CDR3 runs 11 residues. Germline CDR1 ENHRY, CDR2 SYGVKD. This CDR3 reads CAITVGDTQYF. CDR3 nucleotides: TGTGCCATCACGGTCGGAGATACGCAGTATTTT.

Here the CDR3 DNA reads TGCACCTTGGACGTGAACACTGAAGCTTTCTTT. This encodes CTLDVNTEAFF. The J gene is TRBJ1-1, the V gene TRBV20-1; no firm D call. The length of the CDR3 is 11 residues. Germline CDR1 and CDR2: DFQATT and SNEGSKA (reference sequence).

This clonotype was picked up many times. V is TRBV7-2 and J is TRBJ2-3; 15 bases align to TRBD2. V lost 1 base to trimming and J lost 7 bases; unmatched junction nucleotides: 9. Germline V CDR1 and CDR2: SGHTA, FQGNSA. The CDR3 extends over 18 amino acids. CDR3 loop: CASSLEGTSGRNINTQYF. The DNA for the CDR3 is TGTGCCAGCAGCTTAGAAGGGACTAGCGGGAGGAACATTAATACGCAGTATTTT.